These 4 T cell receptor beta chains originate from one sample sequenced in a study of CD8+CD57+ T cells in acquired aplastic anemia. The template used for profiling TCR beta VDJ and CDR3 was genomic DNA. From the reads, TCRdb called clonotypes with MiXCR, one entry per CDR3 protein. The repertoire includes fewer than 250,000 distinct CDR3 sequences, around half of them detected once, and about 16% sits in the top ten. The sample comprised sorted CD4+, CD8+, or CD8+CD57+ T cells (not recorded which) from PBMCs. These receptors all come from a human donor in good health, serving as a control.

V and J are TRBV2 and TRBJ1-2; TRBD1 is a possible D gene (5 bases). The CDR3 length is 13 residues. V lost 5 bases and J 7 bases, leaving 14 bases between the germline ends. CDR1 is SNHLY, CDR2 FYNNEI, per germline. The CDR3 here is CASSKGVGTGYTF. The CDR3 coding sequence is TGTGCCAGCAGTAAAGGGGTAGGGACTGGCTACACCTTC.

This clonotype was recorded once. The chain joins TRBV6-1 to TRBJ2-5; D call uncertain. Germline CDR1 and CDR2: MNHNS and SASEGT. Trimming took 5 bases from V and 0 from J, leaving 7 bases between them. The CDR3 is 13 residues long. This chain's CDR3 is CASSPENQETQYF. DNA for the CDR3: TGTGCCAGCAGTCCAGAGAACCAAGAGACCCAGTACTTC.

The chain uses TRBV12-3 or TRBV12-4 and TRBJ2-5; 7 bases match TRBD1. The CDR3 has 14 residues. V lost 6 bases to trimming and J lost 3 bases; unmatched junction nucleotides: 7. Written as DNA, the CDR3 is TGTGCCAGCAGAACACAGGGGTTCGAAGAGACCCAGTACTTC. Protein: CASRTQGFEETQYF.

The V and J genes are TRBV7-2 and TRBJ2-1; 13 positions agree with TRBD2. This CDR3 has 16 residues. Germline values: CDR1 SGHTA, CDR2 FQGNSA. The V gene end was trimmed by 6 bases and the J gene end by 2 bases; junction bases not matched to a gene: 4. CDR3 in DNA: TGTGCCAGCAGTTTGACTAGCGGGGGGACCTACAATGAGCAGTTCTTC. It codes for CASSLTSGGTYNEQFF.